This T cell receptor beta chain appears in the sequencing data of a study of patients and donors after allogeneic stem cell transplantation. TCRdb reprocessed the RT-PCR reads via MiXCR and lists one record per CDR3 protein. The table shows roughly 940,000 distinct CDR3 sequences, with more than 15% occurring only once. V dropped 7 bases and J dropped 2; count of bases not matched to a gene: 18. This CDR3 has 18 amino acids. From germline, CDR1 is MNHEY and CDR2 SMNVEV (reference sequence). This rearrangement joins TRBV27 to TRBJ2-5; TRBD2 agrees at 8 bases. This TCR was sampled from a human donor who was either an allogeneic HSCT recipient or a stem cell or donor lymphocyte infusion donor (not recorded which). It is not recorded whose cells these are; they may come from a transplant donor. Sequencing used blood, either unsorted or a sorted T cell fraction (not recorded which). CDR3 sequence: CASKSTGGIGSIQETQYF. In nucleotides, the CDR3 is TGTGCCAGCAAGTCAACGGGGGGGATAGGTTCGATTCAAGAGACCCAGTACTTC.